Shown below are 7 T cell receptor beta chains from a single sample sequenced in a study of blood T cell repertoires in COVID-19 (TCRdb year 2020). The library came from the immunoSEQ multiplex PCR assay. TCRdb took this table from immuneACCESS and kept in-frame rearrangements with V and J called. Such tables lack part of the clones; where checked against another copy, unresolved V genes explain under half of the gap, and the rest is unexplained. In all, the sample holds roughly 200,000 clones, and 86% of those were seen once. The top ten clones comprise roughly 2.9% of the sample. The specimen was peripheral blood. Source of these receptors: a woman aged 25 to 39 with active or convalescent COVID-19.

V gene TRBV4-2 combines with J gene TRBJ1-4; D possibly corresponds to TRBD1 (6 bases). The CDR3 sequence is 19 residues long. V lost 1 base, J lost 7 bases, and 25 bases lay in between. Looked up from germline, CDR1 is LGHNA and CDR2 is YNFKEQ. The CDR3 reads CASSQAFRAGDGASEKLFF. The CDR3 bases are TGTGCCAGCAGCCAAGCTTTTCGGGCAGGGGATGGTGCGAGTGAAAAACTGTTTTTT.

The chain uses TRBV11-2 and TRBJ1-1; 7 positions match TRBD1. Unmatched junction bases numbered 13, after V lost 2 bases and J lost 4 bases. Germline-derived CDR1 and CDR2 are SGHAT and FQNNGV. The CDR3 has 17 amino acids. The DNA of the CDR3 is TGTGCCAGCAGCTTAACCCCCGACAGGGTGGAAATCACTGAAGCTTTCTTT. This codes for CASSLTPDRVEITEAFF. Variable domain in full (rest from reference TRBV11-2 and TRBJ1-1): EAGVAQSPRYKIIEKRQSVAFWCNPISGHATLYWYQQILGQGPKLLIQFQNNGVVDDSQLPKDRFSAERLKGVDSTLKIQPAKLEDSAVYLCASSLTPDRVEITEAFFGQGTRLTVV.

This clone has only a few counts. This chain uses TRBV7-9 with TRBJ2-7, with TRBD1 matching over 8 bases. CDR1 is SEHNR and CDR2 is FQNEAQ in the germline V gene (reference sequence). This CDR3 is 14 amino acids long. The trim removed 7 bases at V and 5 bases at J, leaving 10 bases unmatched. The CDR3 sequence: CASTGQGAVDEQYF. CDR3 sequence (DNA): TGTGCCAGCACCGGTCAGGGGGCCGTGGACGAGCAGTACTTC.

Comments on this clone: Other nucleotide sequences in the sample specify the same CDR3. The rearrangement joins TRBV18 to TRBJ1-2; TRBD1 matches at 7 bases. This CDR3 contains 15 residues. Germline lookup yields CDR1 KGHSH and CDR2 LQKENI. Trimming took 3 bases from V and 2 from J; bases not matched to a gene: 6. CDR3 DNA: TGTGCCAGCTCACCCCCGCTGACAGGGAACTATGGCTACACCTTC. Protein: CASSPPLTGNYGYTF.

V and J are TRBV7-9 and TRBJ1-6, with D possibly matching TRBD1 (6 bases). The ends were cut back, 5 bases at V and 7 bases at J, with 12 bases in the middle. This CDR3 region has 14 residues. Germline V gene data show CDR1 as SEHNR and CDR2 as FQNEAQ (reference sequence). The CDR3 loop reads CASSQQGTNSPLHF. CDR3 nucleotides: TGTGCCAGCAGCCAACAGGGTACCAATTCACCCCTCCACTTT.

DNA for the CDR3: TGCAGCGTTGAACCCCGAGGACTGCAAGCGCCTGAAGCTTTCTTT. It specifies CSVEPRGLQAPEAFF. The chain combines TRBV29-1 with TRBJ1-1; no clear D. CDR1 SQVTM and CDR2 ANQGSEA come from the germline V gene. The V end lost 2 bases, the J end lost 6 bases, and 19 bases lay between the germline ends. The CDR3 is 15 residues long.

Concerning this clone itself: This sample includes further DNA sequences coding for the same CDR3. The chain is built from TRBV12-3 or TRBV12-4 and TRBJ2-7; 8 bases are a match to TRBD1. The J segment lost 4 bases and the V segment lost 5 bases, leaving 1 base of the junction unmatched. The CDR3 is 12 residues long. The DNA of the CDR3 is TGTGCCAGCAGTCGACAGGGGTACGAGCAGTACTTC. Protein sequence: CASSRQGYEQYF.